What follows are 25 T cell receptor beta chains derived from one specimen sequenced in a study of blood T cell repertoires in COVID-19. Produced via immunoSEQ multiplex PCR; TCRdb's table is partial and in-frame only. The table includes around 150,000 clones, over 80% detected once. The sequencing input was peripheral blood. The receptors originated from a woman aged 50 to 60 with acute or convalescent COVID-19.

This chain links TRBV24-1 with TRBJ2-3; TRBD1 matches at 9 bases. V was pared by 5 bases and J by 6 bases, with 11 bases of the junction left unmatched. Per the germline V gene, CDR1 is KGHDR and CDR2 is SFDVKD. The CDR3 sequence is 16 residues long. The CDR3 DNA reads TGTGCCACCAGTGCCACGGGGACAGGGAGACCCGATACGCAGTATTTT. This encodes CATSATGTGRPDTQYF.

This clone occurred once. The chain links TRBV15 to TRBJ1-3; 9 nucleotides match TRBD1. The CDR3 is 19 amino acids. Trimming cost V 0 bases and J 0 bases; bases outside gene matches: 9. The V gene's germline CDR1 is LNHNV and CDR2 YYDKDF (reference sequence). CDR3 nucleotides: TGTGCCACCAGCAGAGATGGGCCTGGGACAGGGCCCTCTGGAAACACCATATATTTT. The encoded protein is CATSRDGPGTGPSGNTIYF. The full variable domain, rest sourced from reference TRBV15 and TRBJ1-3, is DAMVIQNPRYQVTQFGKPVTLSCSQTLNHNVMYWYQQKSSQAPKLLFHYYDKDFNNEADTPDNFQSRRPNTSFCFLDIRSPGLGDTAMYLCATSRDGPGTGPSGNTIYFGEGSWLTVV.

The CDR3 bases are TGCAGTGCGACGATGAGGCCTGAAGCTTTCTTT. It is translated as CSATMRPEAFF. The rearrangement uses TRBV20-1 and TRBJ1-1, with D unclear. Trimming pared 6 bases from V and 6 bases from J, leaving 11 bases between. The germline CDR1 and CDR2 sequences are DFQATT and SNEGSKA (reference sequence). The CDR3 contains 11 residues.

The J gene is TRBJ2-1, the V gene TRBV6-2 or TRBV6-3; 15 bases align to TRBD2. The ends lost 5 bases at V and 4 bases at J; junction bases unmatched: 3. CDR1 is MNHEY and CDR2 is SVGEGT in the germline V gene. This CDR3 comprises 16 residues. The CDR3, as DNA: TGTGCCAGCAGTGGACTAGCGGGAGGGGTATACAATGAGCAGTTCTTC. Protein product: CASSGLAGGVYNEQFF.

This chain uses TRBV11-2 with TRBJ2-1, with D maybe TRBD1 (7 bases). The germline V gene has CDR1 SGHAT and CDR2 FQNNGV. Trimming pared 0 bases from V and 9 bases from J, leaving 15 bases between. This CDR3 is 15 amino acids long. The CDR3 DNA follows: TGTGCCAGCAGCTTAGAGGTGACAGGGAGGACTGAGCAGTTCTTC. It codes for CASSLEVTGRTEQFF.

The sample holds one count of this clone. The rearrangement joins TRBV25-1 to TRBJ2-1; perhaps TRBD2 as D (6 bases). Per the germline V gene, CDR1 is MGHDK and CDR2 is SYGVNS. The CDR3 has 15 amino acids. V lost 4 bases, J lost 0 bases, and 10 bases lay in between. The CDR3 loop reads CASSGEESSYNEQFF. CDR3 in DNA: TGTGCCAGCAGTGGGGAGGAGTCCTCCTACAATGAGCAGTTCTTC.

This chain joins TRBV19 and TRBJ2-7; D may be TRBD1 (5 bases). Germline assignment: CDR1 LNHDA and CDR2 SQIVND (reference sequence). This CDR3 spans 14 amino acids. The ends were cut back, 5 bases at V and 0 bases at J, with 11 bases in the middle. CDR3 in amino acids: CASSQDTASYEQYF. For the CDR3, the DNA is TGTGCCAGTAGTCAGGACACGGCCTCCTACGAGCAGTACTTC.

V gene TRBV15 combines with J gene TRBJ2-3, with no clear D. The germline CDR1 and CDR2 sequences are LNHNV and YYDKDF (reference sequence). The CDR3 runs 16 residues. Trimming cost V 3 bases and J 5 bases, with 18 bases left between them. CDR3 bases: TGTGCCACCAGCAGGGCCCTTGAAGGAGTTGGAGATACGCAGTATTTT. Encoded protein: CATSRALEGVGDTQYF.

The chain recombines TRBV19 with TRBJ1-2, with unresolved D. Trimming removed 6 bases from V and 6 bases from J, with 14 bases in between. From germline, CDR1 is LNHDA and CDR2 SQIVND (reference sequence). The CDR3 runs to 13 residues. The DNA of the CDR3 is TGTGCCAGTAGGAACCCGCCCGGGGATGGCTACACCTTC. Translated: CASRNPPGDGYTF.

The chain is built from TRBV29-1 and TRBJ2-7; D may be TRBD1 (5 bases). The CDR3 has 13 amino acids. CDR1 SQVTM and CDR2 ANQGSEA come from the germline V gene. Deletions cut 7 bases from V and 2 bases from J, with 15 bases between. The CDR3 here is CSAGIRGTYEQYF. For the CDR3, the DNA is TGCAGCGCCGGTATAAGGGGAACCTACGAGCAGTACTTC.

This clone was seen once. The V call is TRBV15, the J call TRBJ2-2; 7 bases are a match to TRBD1. CDR1 is LNHNV, CDR2 YYDKDF, per germline (reference sequence). Trimming cost V 0 bases and J 2 bases; bases outside gene matches: 3. The CDR3 covers 16 residues. CDR3 bases: TGTGCCACCAGCAGAGATGTAGGGGGCAACACCGGGGAGCTGTTTTTT. Residues: CATSRDVGGNTGELFF.

CDR3 amino acids: CASSLGQGEGETQYF. The DNA for the CDR3 is TGTGCCAGCAGCTTAGGACAGGGTGAGGGTGAGACCCAGTACTTC. V usage is TRBV7-9 and J usage is TRBJ2-5; TRBD1 matches 7 bases. With 1 base clipped from V and 5 bases from J, the junction kept 7 bases outside the gene matches. The germline gives CDR1 SEHNR, CDR2 FQNEAQ (reference sequence). CDR3 size: 15 residues.

V gene TRBV10-3 combines with J gene TRBJ1-4; 9 nucleotides align to TRBD1. Trimming removed 3 bases from V and 7 bases from J; junction bases left unmatched: 6. CDR1 and CDR2 from the germline V gene are ENHRY and SYGVKD. The CDR3 loop spans 15 amino acids. This chain's CDR3 is CAISDGTGIVEKLFF. DNA for the CDR3: TGTGCCATCAGTGACGGGACAGGGATAGTTGAAAAACTGTTTTTT.

The chain couples TRBV7-2 to TRBJ1-3; D remains ambiguous. The germline V and J ends were trimmed by 5 bases and 4 bases, with 9 bases remaining between them. The CDR3 totals 13 residues. The V gene's germline CDR1 is SGHTA and CDR2 FQGNSA. The CDR3 sequence is CASSPTRGNTIYF. CDR3 nucleotides: TGTGCCAGCAGCCCGACACGCGGAAACACCATATATTTT.

The chain is built from TRBV7-2 and TRBJ2-7; D gene unclear. Deletions cut 1 base from V and 3 bases from J, with 7 bases between. The CDR3 consists of 13 residues. CDR1 and CDR2 (germline): SGHTA, FQGNSA. In DNA form, the CDR3 reads TGTGCCAGCAGCTTAGATCCCGTCTACGAGCAGTACTTC. It specifies CASSLDPVYEQYF.

V is TRBV15 and J is TRBJ2-7, with a weak D call TRBD1 (6 bases). V was clipped by 3 bases and J by 3 bases, with 15 bases between them. CDR1 and CDR2 from the germline V gene are LNHNV and YYDKDF (reference sequence). The CDR3 length is 15 residues. The CDR3 sequence is CATSSIGGYGYEQYF. The CDR3 nucleotides are TGTGCCACCAGCAGTATAGGGGGTTACGGCTACGAGCAGTACTTC.

Points on this clone: One end of the junction does not line up with germline, which may come from a read error. The V call is TRBV3-1 (or the pseudogene TRBV3-2), the J call TRBJ1-5; D is undetermined. Germline V gene sequence: CDR1 LGHDT, CDR2 YNNKEL (reference sequence). The CDR3 sequence is 13 residues long. CDR3 residues: CATSPGENQPQHF. As DNA, the CDR3 is TGTGCCACCAGCCCGGGTGAAAATCAGCCCCAGCATTTT.

The chain is built from TRBV5-8 and TRBJ1-1, with D perhaps matching TRBD1 (5 bases). CDR1 is SGHTS and CDR2 is YDEGEE in the germline V gene. The CDR3 is 13 amino acids. Trimming stripped 2 bases from V and 4 bases from J, with 9 bases between. CDR3 bases: TGTGCCAGCAGCTTTCAGGGTGCCACTGAAGCTTTCTTT. Translation gives CASSFQGATEAFF.

CDR3 region: CASTRRGNYGYTF. The CDR3 coding sequence is TGTGCCAGCACCAGAAGAGGGAACTATGGCTACACCTTC. The chain carries TRBV5-6 and TRBJ1-2; D is undetermined. Germline CDR1 reads SGHDT; CDR2 reads YYEEEE. The CDR3 runs to 13 residues. The V end lost 6 bases, the J end lost 2 bases, and 11 bases lay between the germline ends.

The chain joins TRBV29-1 to TRBJ1-6, with D possibly TRBD1 on 6 matching bases. The V gene lost 5 bases and the J gene lost 3 bases, with 14 bases spanning the gap. Germline V gene lookup returns CDR1 SQVTM and CDR2 ANQGSEA. This CDR3 has 15 amino acids. The CDR3 DNA reads as TGCAGCGTTCGGGAGGGGGTTCTCTATAATTCACCCCTCCACTTT. It yields the protein CSVREGVLYNSPLHF. The variable domain in full, completed from reference TRBV29-1 and TRBJ1-6, reads SAVISQKPSRDICQRGTSLTIQCQVDSQVTMMFWYRQQPGQSLTLIATANQGSEATYESGFVIDKFPISRPNLTFSTLTVSNMSPEDSSIYLCSVREGVLYNSPLHFGNGTRLTVT.

CDR3 loop: CASSSIATGMVNTEAFF. The DNA of the CDR3 is TGTGCCAGCAGCTCTATTGCGACAGGGATGGTGAACACTGAAGCTTTCTTT. The chain uses TRBV5-4 and TRBJ1-1; 7 nucleotides align to TRBD1. Germline CDR1 reads SGHNT; CDR2 reads YYREEE (reference sequence). This CDR3 comprises 17 residues. Trimming at V came to 3 bases and at J to 0 bases, leaving 11 bases not matched to a gene. Looking up the rest from reference TRBV5-4 and TRBJ1-1 gives the full variable domain: ETGVTQSPTHLIKTRGQQVTLRCSSQSGHNTVSWYQQALGQGPQFIFQYYREEENGRGNFPPRFSGLQFPNYSSELNVNALELDDSALYLCASSSIATGMVNTEAFFGQGTRLTVV.

The chain links TRBV4-1 to TRBJ2-2; 7 nucleotides agree with TRBD1. CDR3 size: 15 residues. Germline V gene data show CDR1 as MGHRA and CDR2 as YSYEKL. The J segment lost 6 bases and the V segment lost 4 bases, leaving 8 bases of the junction unmatched. DNA of the CDR3: TGCGCCAGCAGCCCCGGGACAGCGGTCTCCGGGGAGCTGTTTTTT. Protein: CASSPGTAVSGELFF.

The rearrangement joins TRBV9 to TRBJ1-1, with D unclear. CDR3 length: 14 residues. Germline lookup yields CDR1 SGDLS and CDR2 YYNGEE. Trimming took 0 bases from V and 2 from J, leaving 8 bases between them. CDR3 sequence reads: CASSVGEVNTEAFF. The CDR3 region has the DNA TGTGCCAGCAGCGTAGGAGAGGTTAACACTGAAGCTTTCTTT. Full variable domain (remainder filled in from reference TRBV9 and TRBJ1-1): DSGVTQTPKHLITATGQRVTLRCSPRSGDLSVYWYQQSLDQGLQFLIQYYNGEERAKGNILERFSAQQFPDLHSELNLSSLELGDSALYFCASSVGEVNTEAFFGQGTRLTVV.

V is TRBV3-1 (or the pseudogene TRBV3-2) and J is TRBJ2-1, with D possibly TRBD2 on 7 matching bases. From germline, CDR1 is LGHDT and CDR2 YNNKEL (reference sequence). The CDR3 runs 15 residues. V lost 6 bases and J lost 0, with 12 bases in between. CDR3 residues: CASRGGAGSYNEQFF. CDR3 DNA sequence: TGTGCCAGCAGGGGGGGGGCTGGCTCCTACAATGAGCAGTTCTTC.

This clone was recorded once. The sample holds other DNA sequences that translate to the same CDR3. The chain recombines TRBV19 with TRBJ2-2; D possibly corresponds to TRBD2 (6 bases). The germline CDR1 and CDR2 sequences are LNHDA and SQIVND (reference sequence). V was trimmed by 4 bases and J by 0 bases, leaving 9 bases between them. This CDR3 is 15 amino acids long. The DNA of the CDR3 is TGTGCCAGTAGTACCGGGACTGCGAACACCGGGGAGCTGTTTTTT. This translates into CASSTGTANTGELFF.